This is a list of T cell receptor beta chains from one sample in a study of T cells after posttransplantation cyclophosphamide. Data came from immunoSEQ multiplex PCR; TCRdb stores just in-frame clones and leaves some out. This sample has 15,000 to 20,000 clones; more than 60% occur once, and the top ten carry 31%. Sequences were derived from CD8+ T cells sorted from PBMCs, sampled roughly 1,900 days after a stem cell transplant with posttransplant cyclophosphamide. These receptor sequences come from a female patient between 35 and 55 years old who received an allogeneic stem cell transplant from a related donor, was CMV-positive, and had no GVHD. Some T cells may be provided by the graft donor. CDR3s leave out the opening cysteine and the closing phenylalanine or tryptophan. A D gene is named only where the DNA matches it firmly.

J,D,V,CDR3
TRBJ2-5,TRBD1,TRBV27,ASRRMPGQDLAETQY
TRBJ2-3,TRBD2,TRBV19,ASSRERGAPSTDTQY
TRBJ2-1,TRBD2,TRBV6-1,ASSDRGGRNEQF
TRBJ2-4,NA,TRBV5-8,ASRRGAKNIQY
TRBJ2-7,TRBD1,TRBV28,ASSPRQGVGYEQY
TRBJ2-7,TRBD2,TRBV27,ASSPGTSGEEQY
TRBJ1-1,TRBD1,TRBV4-1,ASSQDPGQTVIMNTEAF
TRBJ2-5,NA,TRBV11-2,ASSRLGEGQQETQY
TRBJ2-1,TRBD2,TRBV10-1,ASSESGGVPIDEQF
TRBJ1-5,NA,TRBV6-1,ASSLNQPQH
TRBJ1-1,TRBD1,TRBV27,ASSWTGANTEAF
TRBJ1-5,TRBD1,TRBV6-5,ASSSRQGLGNQPQH
TRBJ2-2,NA,TRBV27,ASSRGAIHTGELF
TRBJ1-2,NA,TRBV5-6,ASSLDLGLANYGYT
TRBJ1-5,TRBD1,TRBV7-9,ASSSRDSRGEPQH
TRBJ2-1,NA,TRBV13,ASSPSLTGYNEQF
TRBJ2-1,TRBD1,TRBV29-1,SVTGTGVYNEQF
TRBJ1-5,TRBD1,TRBV4-1,ASSQRQGGGGNQPQH
TRBJ1-5,TRBD1,TRBV6-5,ASRGQGGSNQPQH
TRBJ2-5,TRBD2,TRBV7-9,ASSWRLGGESRETQY
TRBJ2-3,NA,TRBV9,ASTGDTDTQY
TRBJ1-5,TRBD1,TRBV5-1,ASSLGDREFRQPQH
TRBJ2-4,NA,TRBV5-6,ASSPTGQLAKNIQY
TRBJ2-5,TRBD2,TRBV5-4,ASSLMNGGVAQETQY
TRBJ2-2,NA,TRBV27,ASSSSVNTGELF
TRBJ1-1,NA,TRBV11-2,ASSLGRTEAF
TRBJ1-1,NA,TRBV7-8,ASSLGSAGFTEAF
TRBJ1-5,TRBD1,TRBV6-1,ASSEGTGGGYSNQPQH